This T cell receptor (beta chain) was captured in a study of cytomegalovirus exposure and HLA in healthy donors. V was clipped by 2 bases and J by 1 base, with 5 bases between them. CDR3 size: 13 residues. Per germline, CDR1 MNHNY and CDR2 SVGAGI (reference sequence). Remarks on this clone: Its matching antigen is unknown.

Study-wide points: By a later analysis, the bulk of CMV-associated TCR beta chains appeared HLA-restricted. Equally common other TCR beta chains were less clonally expanded than HLA-associated ones, a later analysis found. Cytomegalovirus association was assigned to about 180 TCR beta chains. Common viral pathogens (according to a later analysis) appeared linked to several of the most significant clusters.

PCR involved 60 Vbeta and 13 Jbeta primers. TCRdb's copy holds only in-frame clones and misses some; the assay was immunoSEQ multiplex PCR. The sample records more than 100,000 clones, about two thirds being singletons. The gene calls are TRBV6-6 and TRBJ2-5; the D is unclear. The origin of this receptor is a woman aged 35 to 49 in good health and CMV-seronegative. The source material was PBMCs. CDR3 amino acids: CASSYGLQETQYF. The CDR3, as DNA: TGTGCCAGCAGTTACGGGCTCCAAGAGACCCAGTACTTC.